Included here is one TCR beta chain sequence, with context. This entry is derived from a study of Graves' ophthalmopathy and Graves' hyperthyroidism. The ends were cut back, 0 bases at V and 2 bases at J, with 14 bases in the middle. The length of the CDR3 is 16 residues. CDR1 is MGHRA, CDR2 YSYEKL, per germline. Amplification of the TCR beta CDR3 regions used RNA transcripts (as template). First-round RT-PCR relied on HTBI primers, and a second-round multiplex PCR came next. One entry per CDR3 protein results from TCRdb running MiXCR on the multiplex PCR reads. In the table there are about 620,000 distinct CDR3 sequences, 20% to 25% of which are singletons. Diagnosis was based on clinical symptoms, serum thyroxine, TRAb, thyroid ultrasound and orbital computed tomography. The PBMC fraction was derived from more than 8 ml of fresh peripheral blood.

Material: peripheral blood. This chain links TRBV4-1 with TRBJ2-7; D perhaps matches TRBD2 (5 bases). The sequence derives from a woman under 30 with stable Graves' hyperthyroidism. Some clones in this sample may be carry-over from other donors' samples. CDR3 sequence: CASSQDEARVPYEQYF. The CDR3 DNA sequence: TGCGCCAGCAGCCAAGATGAGGCGAGGGTCCCCTACGAGCAGTACTTC.